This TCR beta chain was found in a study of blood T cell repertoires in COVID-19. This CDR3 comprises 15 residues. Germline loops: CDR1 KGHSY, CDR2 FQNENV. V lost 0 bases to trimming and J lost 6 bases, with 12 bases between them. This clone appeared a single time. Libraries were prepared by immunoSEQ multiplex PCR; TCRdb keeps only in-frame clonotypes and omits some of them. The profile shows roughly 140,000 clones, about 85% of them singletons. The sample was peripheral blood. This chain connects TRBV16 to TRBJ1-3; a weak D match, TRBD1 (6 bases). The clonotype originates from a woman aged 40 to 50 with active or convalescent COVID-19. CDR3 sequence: CASSQSRQDINTIYF. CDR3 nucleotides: TGTGCCAGCAGCCAATCTCGACAGGACATAAACACCATATATTTT.